These 7 T cell receptor beta chains share one sample of origin, sequenced in a study of beta chain features in type 1 diabetes. The whole isolated RNA underwent reverse transcription, so sequencing captured expressed TCRB transcripts. TCRdb's table, derived via immunoSEQ multiplex PCR, lists solely in-frame clones and lacks some. The table records 600,000 to 650,000 clones, roughly 16% of them present only once. Material for sequencing was naive CD4+ T cells from blood. These TCRs come from a young man in good health.

The chain joins TRBV5-1 to TRBJ2-7; the D is unclear. There are 15 residues in the CDR3. Germline V gene sequence: CDR1 SGHRS, CDR2 YFSETQ. V was shortened by 4 bases and J by 3 bases, with 17 bases between the two germline ends. The CDR3 nucleotides read TGCGCCAGCAGCGGCAGAGACCTACCTAACTACGAGCAGTACTTC. It is translated as CASSGRDLPNYEQYF.

This clone was seen a few times. The chain links TRBV6-5 to TRBJ1-2; 9 nucleotides match TRBD1. Germline V gene data show CDR1 as MNHEY and CDR2 as SVGAGI. With V trimmed by 0 bases and J by 0 bases, 2 bases remained unmatched. This CDR3 comprises 16 residues. For the CDR3, the DNA is TGTGCCAGCAGTTACTCCGGGACAGGGCCTAACTATGGCTACACCTTC. Protein sequence: CASSYSGTGPNYGYTF.

The table lists this clone with a few counts. The genes are TRBV7-9 and TRBJ2-5; D remains unclear. The germline V gene has CDR1 SEHNR and CDR2 FQNEAQ (reference sequence). The V end lost 0 bases, the J end lost 2 bases, and 13 bases lay between the germline ends. The CDR3 runs 16 residues. The CDR3 DNA reads as TGTGCCAGCAGCTTAGCAGGTCTACAGTTACAAGAGACCCAGTACTTC. Its protein is CASSLAGLQLQETQYF.

This clone has more than one count but fewer than ten. The genes are TRBV6-1 and TRBJ2-2; D possibly corresponds to TRBD2 (6 bases). Germline V gene sequence: CDR1 MNHNS, CDR2 SASEGT. The CDR3 is made up of 13 amino acids. The V end lost 4 bases, the J end lost 7 bases, and 10 bases lay between the germline ends. DNA of the CDR3: TGTGCCAGCAGTGGGCGGGGAAACGGGGAGCTGTTTTTT. Its translation is CASSGRGNGELFF.

This chain joins TRBV7-2 and TRBJ2-6, with unresolved D. V was trimmed by 6 bases and J by 1 base, leaving 7 bases between them. CDR1 is SGHTA and CDR2 is FQGNSA in the germline V gene. This CDR3 spans 14 amino acids. Here the CDR3 reads CASRVSSGANVLTF. The CDR3, as DNA: TGTGCCAGCAGGGTGTCATCTGGGGCCAACGTCCTGACTTTC.

This clone was seen a few times. J is TRBJ1-2 and V is TRBV28; a possible D gene is TRBD1 (5 bases). The V gene's germline CDR1 is MDHEN and CDR2 SYDVKM. The V end was cut by 3 bases, the J end by 8 bases, with 16 bases between. This CDR3 spans 14 amino acids. The CDR3 region has the DNA TGTGCCAGCAGTTTGTTGCAAGGGGTTGGAGGCTACACCTTC. It yields the protein CASSLLQGVGGYTF.

The V call is TRBV6-6, the J call TRBJ2-4, with a possible D match to TRBD1 (6 bases). In germline, CDR1 is MNHNY, CDR2 SVGAGI (reference sequence). The V and J ends lost 4 bases and 0 bases respectively, with 7 bases between them. CDR3 length: 14 amino acids. CDR3 in amino acids: CASSSGQAKNIQYF. In nucleotides, the CDR3 is TGTGCCAGCAGTTCGGGACAAGCCAAAAACATTCAGTACTTC.